These 19 T cell receptor beta chains were all obtained from the same sample, sequenced in a study of T-cell reconstitution after alpha-beta-depleted transplantation in children. During its preparation, the TCRbeta library received unique molecular identifiers. Each CDR3 protein gets one entry after TCRdb re-called the PCR reads with MiXCR. The profile shows hundreds of thousands of distinct CDR3 sequences, around 15% of them singletons. The sample consisted of PBMCs, mostly from graft donor cells, taken 360 days after TCRalphabeta/CD19-depleted stem cell transplant. These receptors all stem from a male patient aged 2 to 10 who had a stem cell transplant for acute lymphoblastic leukemia, so the T cells may come from the graft donor.

This clonotype turned up a few times. The gene calls are TRBV20-1 and TRBJ1-6; 11 bases align to TRBD1. The CDR3 runs 13 residues. Germline CDR1 DFQATT, CDR2 SNEGSKA (reference sequence). The V segment lost 6 bases and the J segment 14 bases; nucleotides outside the gene matches: 9. The CDR3 DNA is TGCAGTGCAAGGACAGGGGGCGTGCAGACCCTCCACTTT. Protein product: CSARTGGVQTLHF.

For the CDR3, the DNA is TGTGCCAGCTCACCTACGGAGGGGCCCTATAAGGGTGATACGCAGTATTTT. Its translation: CASSPTEGPYKGDTQYF. The chain joins TRBV18 to TRBJ2-3; possibly TRBD2 for D (6 bases). CDR1 KGHSH and CDR2 LQKENI come from the germline V gene. Trimming shortened V by 3 bases and J by 6 bases, and 22 bases separated the two germline ends. CDR3 length: 17 residues.

There are a few counts of this clonotype. This chain's CDR3 is CASSLLPVYEQYF. In DNA form, the CDR3 reads TGTGCCAGCAGCTTATTACCCGTCTACGAGCAGTACTTC. The J gene is TRBJ2-7, the V gene TRBV7-9; D gene ambiguous. V lost 2 bases and J 3 bases, leaving 8 bases between the germline ends. This CDR3 spans 13 amino acids. Looked up from germline, CDR1 is SEHNR and CDR2 is FQNEAQ (reference sequence).

This clonotype was seen more than once but under ten times. The rearrangement links TRBV3-1 to TRBJ2-7, with 7 bases fitting TRBD2. The germline gives CDR1 LGHDT, CDR2 YNNKEL (reference sequence). The length of the CDR3 is 13 residues. V was pared by 4 bases and J by 5 bases, with 5 bases of the junction left unmatched. The CDR3 here is CASSLALADEQYF. The CDR3 DNA reads as TGTGCCAGCAGCCTTGCCCTAGCGGACGAGCAGTACTTC.

V gene TRBV14 combines with J gene TRBJ2-1, with 10 bases that match TRBD2. Germline assignment: CDR1 SGHDN and CDR2 FVKESK. Trimming at V came to 4 bases and at J to 4 bases, leaving 4 bases not matched to a gene. CDR3 size: 15 residues. In nucleotides, the CDR3 is TGTGCCAGCAGCCCTACTAGCGGGAAGTACAATGAGCAGTTCTTC. Its translation is CASSPTSGKYNEQFF.

In its sample, this clonotype was seen a few times. The chain recombines TRBV2 with TRBJ2-1; a weak D match, TRBD2 (5 bases). The CDR3 has 9 residues. Germline V CDR1 and CDR2: SNHLY, FYNNEI. Trimming removed 8 bases from V and 12 bases from J, with 8 bases in between. The chain's CDR3 is CASGLPQFF. The CDR3 DNA is TGTGCCAGCGGACTTCCGCAGTTCTTC.

The V call is TRBV20-1, the J call TRBJ2-7; 9 bases are a match to TRBD2. The CDR3 contains 15 residues. The V and J ends lost 3 bases and 0 bases, in that order; junction bases with no gene match: 6. Germline V gene lookup returns CDR1 DFQATT and CDR2 SNEGSKA (reference sequence). The CDR3 nucleotides read TGCAGTGCTAGGTCGGGTAGCGGGAGCTCCTACGAGCAGTACTTC. This encodes CSARSGSGSSYEQYF.

This clonotype was seen at least ten times. The chain combines TRBV4-2 with TRBJ2-5; the D is unclear. Germline-derived CDR1 and CDR2 are LGHNA and YNFKEQ. V lost 0 bases and J 1 base, leaving 0 bases between the germline ends. The CDR3 spans 12 residues. Written as DNA, the CDR3 is TGTGCCAGCAGCCAAGACCAAGAGACCCAGTACTTC. It yields the protein CASSQDQETQYF.

This clonotype was recorded many times. The chain carries TRBV28 and TRBJ2-1, with D tentatively TRBD1 (5 bases). The CDR3 contains 14 residues. CDR1 and CDR2 from the germline V gene are MDHEN and SYDVKM. Between the trimmed V and J ends, which lost 2 bases and 4 bases, there was a span of 9 bases. In nucleotides, the CDR3 is TGTGCCAGCAGTTTAGGGGCAGTGTACAATGAGCAGTTCTTC. It specifies CASSLGAVYNEQFF.

The chain couples TRBV11-2 to TRBJ2-3, with TRBD2 matching 11 bases. Germline V lookup: CDR1 SGHAT, CDR2 FQNNGV. V shed 2 bases, J shed 0 bases, and the junction held 16 bases outside the gene matches. The CDR3 extends over 21 amino acids. The CDR3 loop reads CASSLQPPGLADWTSTDTQYF. The CDR3 nucleotides are TGTGCCAGCAGCTTACAACCTCCGGGACTAGCGGATTGGACTAGCACAGATACGCAGTATTTT.

The genes are TRBV4-2 and TRBJ1-5, with 7 bases aligning to TRBD1. The CDR3 extends over 14 amino acids. Germline CDR1 reads LGHNA; CDR2 reads YNFKEQ. With V trimmed by 1 base and J by 5 bases, 2 bases remained unmatched. Written as DNA, the CDR3 is TGTGCCAGCAGCCAAGCTACAGGGGATCAGCCCCAGCATTTT. It specifies CASSQATGDQPQHF.

This clonotype came up a few times. The CDR3 coding sequence is TGTGCCAGCAGTTACGGGACTAGCGGGAGAAGTTCCTACAATGAGCAGTTCTTC. Translating gives CASSYGTSGRSSYNEQFF. The chain uses TRBV6-5 and TRBJ2-1; 14 bases are shared with TRBD2. The CDR3 runs 18 residues. Germline V CDR1 and CDR2: MNHEY, SVGAGI. After removal of 2 bases from V and 1 base from J, the junction contained 4 bases not matched to a gene.

This clonotype was seen many times. The CDR3 sequence: CSARDSGLAGGYTDTQYF. CDR3 in DNA: TGCAGTGCTAGAGATTCGGGACTAGCGGGAGGTTACACAGATACGCAGTATTTT. This rearrangement joins TRBV20-1 to TRBJ2-3, with 15 bases aligning to TRBD2. V shed 0 bases and J 2 bases; nucleotides not matched to a gene: 6. The CDR3 runs 18 residues. Looked up from germline, CDR1 is DFQATT and CDR2 is SNEGSKA (reference sequence).

This clonotype showed up just a few times. The chain has TRBV24-1 and TRBJ2-2, with D tentatively TRBD1 (6 bases). V shed 4 bases and J shed 0 bases, with 17 bases lying between them. CDR1 KGHDR and CDR2 SFDVKD come from the germline V gene. The CDR3 is made up of 18 amino acids. DNA of the CDR3: TGTGCCACCAGTGACCCCGTTCGGCAGGGGTCGAACACCGGGGAGCTGTTTTTT. This codes for CATSDPVRQGSNTGELFF.

The genes are TRBV28 and TRBJ1-5; no definite D call. Germline V gene sequence: CDR1 MDHEN, CDR2 SYDVKM. The V and J ends lost 3 bases and 7 bases respectively, with 7 bases between them. There are 12 residues in the CDR3. CDR3 loop: CASSFYGQPQHF. The CDR3 DNA reads as TGTGCCAGCAGTTTCTATGGGCAGCCCCAGCATTTT.

The genes are TRBV6-1 and TRBJ2-7; TRBD1 matches at 7 bases. In germline, CDR1 is MNHNS, CDR2 SASEGT. The CDR3 runs 13 residues. V was clipped by 8 bases and J by 4 bases; unmatched bases: 8. The CDR3 sequence: CASGRDSFYEQYF. CDR3 coding DNA: TGTGCCAGCGGCCGGGACAGTTTTTACGAGCAGTACTTC.

The chain is built from TRBV28 and TRBJ1-2; TRBD1 is a possible D gene (5 bases). The ends were cut back, 8 bases at V and 2 bases at J, with 15 bases in the middle. The CDR3 has 14 residues. Germline V CDR1 and CDR2: MDHEN, SYDVKM. The CDR3: CASASTAENYGYTF. DNA of the CDR3: TGTGCCAGCGCTTCGACAGCAGAAAACTATGGCTACACCTTC.

V and J are TRBV3-1 and TRBJ2-5, with 8 bases aligning to TRBD2. The germline V gene has CDR1 LGHDT and CDR2 YNNKEL (reference sequence). After removal of 4 bases from V and 1 base from J, the junction contained 14 bases not matched to a gene. The CDR3 is made up of 18 amino acids. The CDR3 DNA reads as TGTGCCAGCAGCCCCAAGACCCCCCTGGGACTAGGCCAAGAGACCCAGTACTTC. It codes for CASSPKTPLGLGQETQYF.

This clonotype was seen ten or more times. The chain combines TRBV4-1 with TRBJ2-1; the D gene could be TRBD1 or TRBD2 (5 bases each). This CDR3 is 16 amino acids long. Germline CDR1 is MGHRA and CDR2 is YSYEKL. The V gene lost 5 bases and the J gene lost 4 bases, with 18 bases spanning the gap. CDR3 DNA sequence: TGCGCCAGCAGCTTAGGATCTGGGACGAGTTACAATGAGCAGTTCTTC. Amino acid sequence: CASSLGSGTSYNEQFF.